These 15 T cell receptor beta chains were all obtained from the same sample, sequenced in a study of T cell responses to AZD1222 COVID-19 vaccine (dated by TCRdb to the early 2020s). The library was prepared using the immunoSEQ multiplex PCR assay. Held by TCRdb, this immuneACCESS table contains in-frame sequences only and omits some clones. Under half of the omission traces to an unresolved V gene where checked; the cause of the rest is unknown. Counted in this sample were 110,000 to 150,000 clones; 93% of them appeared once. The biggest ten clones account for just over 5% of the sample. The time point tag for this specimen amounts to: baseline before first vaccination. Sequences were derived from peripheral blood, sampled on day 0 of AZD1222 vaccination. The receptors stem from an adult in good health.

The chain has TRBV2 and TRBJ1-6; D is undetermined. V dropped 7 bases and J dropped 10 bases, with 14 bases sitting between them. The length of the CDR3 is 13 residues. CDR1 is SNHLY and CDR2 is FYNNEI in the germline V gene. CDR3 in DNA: TGTGCCAGCAAGGCAGAACAATGGTCACCCCTCCACTTT. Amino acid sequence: CASKAEQWSPLHF. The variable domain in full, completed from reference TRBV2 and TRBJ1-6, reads EPEVTQTPSHQVTQMGQEVILRCVPISNHLYFYWYRQILGQKVEFLVSFYNNEISEKSEIFDDQFSVERPDGSNFTLKIRSTKLEDSAMYFCASKAEQWSPLHFGNGTRLTVT.

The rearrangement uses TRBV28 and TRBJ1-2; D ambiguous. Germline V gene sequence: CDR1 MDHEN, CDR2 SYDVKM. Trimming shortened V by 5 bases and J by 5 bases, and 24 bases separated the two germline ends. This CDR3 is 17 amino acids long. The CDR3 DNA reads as TGTGCCAGCAGTAAAAGTGGACTTTTTATCACCTCTTATGGCTACACCTTC. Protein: CASSKSGLFITSYGYTF.

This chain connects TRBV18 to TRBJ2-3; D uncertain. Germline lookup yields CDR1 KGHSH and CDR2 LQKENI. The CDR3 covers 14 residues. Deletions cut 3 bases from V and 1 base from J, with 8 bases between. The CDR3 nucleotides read TGTGCCAGCTCACCGGCGCGAGGCACAGATACGCAGTATTTT. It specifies CASSPARGTDTQYF.

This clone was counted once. Here the CDR3 reads CASSYRLAGVNEQFF. In DNA form, the CDR3 reads TGTGCCAGCAGTTACCGGCTAGCGGGAGTAAATGAGCAGTTCTTC. The V call is TRBV6-5, the J call TRBJ2-1; 10 bases agree with TRBD2. The junction had 5 bases not matched to a gene; V was cut back by 2 bases and J by 7 bases. CDR1 and CDR2 from the germline V gene are MNHEY and SVGAGI. The CDR3 covers 15 residues.

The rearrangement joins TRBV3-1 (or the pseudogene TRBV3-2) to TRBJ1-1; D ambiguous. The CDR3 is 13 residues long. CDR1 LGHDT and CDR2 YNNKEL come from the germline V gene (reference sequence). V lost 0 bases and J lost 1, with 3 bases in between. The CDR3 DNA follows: TGTGCCAGCAGCCAAGAAGAGAACACTGAAGCTTTCTTT. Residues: CASSQEENTEAFF.

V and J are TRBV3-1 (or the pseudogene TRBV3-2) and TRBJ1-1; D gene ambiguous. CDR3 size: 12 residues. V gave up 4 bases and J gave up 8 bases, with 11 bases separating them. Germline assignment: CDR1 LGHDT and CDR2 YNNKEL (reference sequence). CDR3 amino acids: CASSPRTGEAFF. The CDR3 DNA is TGTGCCAGCAGCCCCCGTACTGGCGAAGCTTTCTTT.

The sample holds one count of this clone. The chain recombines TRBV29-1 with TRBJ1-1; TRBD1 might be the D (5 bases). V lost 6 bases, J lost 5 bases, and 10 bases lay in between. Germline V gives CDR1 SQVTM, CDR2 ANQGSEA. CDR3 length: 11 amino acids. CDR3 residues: CSVRGETEAFF. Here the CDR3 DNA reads TGCAGCGTGCGAGGGGAAACTGAAGCTTTCTTT.

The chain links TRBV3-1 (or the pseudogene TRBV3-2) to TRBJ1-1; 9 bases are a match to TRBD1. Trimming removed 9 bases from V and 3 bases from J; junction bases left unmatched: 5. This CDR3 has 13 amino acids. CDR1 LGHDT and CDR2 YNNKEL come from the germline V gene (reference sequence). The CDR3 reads CASEDRGYTEAFF. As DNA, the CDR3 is TGTGCCAGTGAGGACAGGGGTTACACTGAAGCTTTCTTT.

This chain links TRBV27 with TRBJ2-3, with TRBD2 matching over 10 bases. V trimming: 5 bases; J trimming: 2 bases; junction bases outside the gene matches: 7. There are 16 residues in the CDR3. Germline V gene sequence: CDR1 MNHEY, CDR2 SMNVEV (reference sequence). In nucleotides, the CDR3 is TGTGCCAGCAGTCCCGGACTAGCGGCGGTCACAGATACGCAGTATTTT. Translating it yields CASSPGLAAVTDTQYF.

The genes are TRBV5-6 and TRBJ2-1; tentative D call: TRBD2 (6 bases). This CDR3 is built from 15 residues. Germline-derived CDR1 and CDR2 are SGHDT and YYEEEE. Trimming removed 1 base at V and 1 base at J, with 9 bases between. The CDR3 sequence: CASSLREWSYNEQFF. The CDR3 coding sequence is TGTGCCAGCAGCTTGCGGGAGTGGTCCTACAATGAGCAGTTCTTC.

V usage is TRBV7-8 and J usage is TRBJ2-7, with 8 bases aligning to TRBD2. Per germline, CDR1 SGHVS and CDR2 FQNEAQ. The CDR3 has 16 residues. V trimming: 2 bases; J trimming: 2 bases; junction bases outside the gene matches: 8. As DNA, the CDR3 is TGTGCCAGCAGCTTATTAGGCGGGAGGCGACCCTACGAGCAGTACTTC. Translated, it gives CASSLLGGRRPYEQYF.

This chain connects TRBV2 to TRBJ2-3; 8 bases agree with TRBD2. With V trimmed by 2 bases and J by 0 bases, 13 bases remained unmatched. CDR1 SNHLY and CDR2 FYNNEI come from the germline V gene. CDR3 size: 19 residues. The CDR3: CASSESISGLASSTDTQYF. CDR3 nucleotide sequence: TGTGCCAGCAGTGAATCAATTAGCGGACTAGCCTCTAGCACAGATACGCAGTATTTT.

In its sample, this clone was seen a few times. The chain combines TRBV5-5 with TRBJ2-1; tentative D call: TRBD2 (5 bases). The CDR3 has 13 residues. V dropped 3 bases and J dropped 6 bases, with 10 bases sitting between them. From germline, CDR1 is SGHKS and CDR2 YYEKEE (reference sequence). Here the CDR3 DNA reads TGTGCCAGCAGCTATGGACTGACCAATGAGCAGTTCTTC. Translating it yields CASSYGLTNEQFF.

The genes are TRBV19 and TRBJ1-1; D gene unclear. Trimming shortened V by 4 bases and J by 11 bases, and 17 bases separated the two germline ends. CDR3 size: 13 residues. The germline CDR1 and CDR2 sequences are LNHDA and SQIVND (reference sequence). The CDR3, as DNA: TGTGCCAGTAGTACTCCGGGAACTTCTAAGGCTTTCTTT. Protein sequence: CASSTPGTSKAFF.

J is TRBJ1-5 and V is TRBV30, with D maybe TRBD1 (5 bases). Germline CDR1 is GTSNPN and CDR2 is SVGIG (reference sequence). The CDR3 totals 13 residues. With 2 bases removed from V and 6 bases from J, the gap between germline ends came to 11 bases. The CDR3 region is CAWSYQGIQPQHF. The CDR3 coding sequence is TGTGCCTGGAGTTACCAGGGTATTCAGCCCCAGCATTTT.